The clone carrying this T cell receptor (beta chain) came up a few times. Enrollment of patients from Seattle took place during active infection, with longitudinal follow-up. V was trimmed by 0 bases and J by 2 bases, leaving 5 bases between them. There are 14 residues in the CDR3. Germline V gene lookup returns CDR1 SGHNT and CDR2 YYREEE (reference sequence). Original methodology: How many nucleated cells were present was estimated from reference gene primer amplification. TCRdb's table, derived via immunoSEQ multiplex PCR, lists solely in-frame clones and lacks some. V, J and clone size reflect that table, while D and trimming were determined from the DNA. In the table there are approximately 70,000 clones, just over 90% of which are singletons. This sample was included in a study of blood T cell repertoires in COVID-19. Background on the study: Spain, Italy and the United States supplied samples that represented acute and convalescent COVID-19.

Sample: peripheral blood. The chain has TRBV5-4 and TRBJ2-2; D call uncertain. The TCR sequence derives from a man aged 45 to 65 with COVID-19, enrolled during active disease. Here the CDR3 DNA reads TGTGCCAGCAGCTTGGAAGCAAACACCGGGGAGCTGTTTTTT. Its protein is CASSLEANTGELFF.